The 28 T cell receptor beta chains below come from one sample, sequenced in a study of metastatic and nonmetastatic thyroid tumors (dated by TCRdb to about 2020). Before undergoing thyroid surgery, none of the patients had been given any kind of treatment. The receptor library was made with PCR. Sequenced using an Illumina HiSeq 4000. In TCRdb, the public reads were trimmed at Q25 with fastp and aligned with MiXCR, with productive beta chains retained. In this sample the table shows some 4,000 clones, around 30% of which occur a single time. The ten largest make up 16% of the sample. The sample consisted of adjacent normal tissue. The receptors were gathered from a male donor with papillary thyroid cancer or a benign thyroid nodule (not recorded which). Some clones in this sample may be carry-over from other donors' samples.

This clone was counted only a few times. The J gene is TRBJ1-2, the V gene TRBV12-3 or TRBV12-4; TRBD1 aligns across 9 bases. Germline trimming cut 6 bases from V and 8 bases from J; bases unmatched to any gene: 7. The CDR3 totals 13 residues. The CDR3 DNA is TGTGCCAGCAGGTTGGGACAGGGTTCAGGCTACACCTTC. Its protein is CASRLGQGSGYTF.

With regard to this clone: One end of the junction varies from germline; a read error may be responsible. The CDR3 spells CASSPRGGASTDTLYF. The CDR3 nucleotides are TGTGCCAGCAGTCCCCGCGGTGGTGCAAGCACAGATACGCTGTATTTT. This chain connects TRBV28 to TRBJ2-3, with D unclear. Germline V gene lookup returns CDR1 MDHEN and CDR2 SYDVKM. This CDR3 is 16 amino acids long.

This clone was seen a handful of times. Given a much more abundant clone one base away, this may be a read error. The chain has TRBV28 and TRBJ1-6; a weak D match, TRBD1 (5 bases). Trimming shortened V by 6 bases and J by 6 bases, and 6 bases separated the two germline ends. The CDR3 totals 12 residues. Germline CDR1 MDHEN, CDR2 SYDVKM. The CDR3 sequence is CASSQGNSPLHF. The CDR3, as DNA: TGTGCCAGCAGCCAGGGTAATTCACCCCTCCACTTT.

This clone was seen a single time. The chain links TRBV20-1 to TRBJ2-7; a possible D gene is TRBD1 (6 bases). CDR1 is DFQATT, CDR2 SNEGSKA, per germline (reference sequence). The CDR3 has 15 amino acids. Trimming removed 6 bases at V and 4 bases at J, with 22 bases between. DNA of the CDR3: TGCAGTGCCATCCCTGACCGACAGGTCGGGTACGAGCAGTACTTC. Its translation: CSAIPDRQVGYEQYF.

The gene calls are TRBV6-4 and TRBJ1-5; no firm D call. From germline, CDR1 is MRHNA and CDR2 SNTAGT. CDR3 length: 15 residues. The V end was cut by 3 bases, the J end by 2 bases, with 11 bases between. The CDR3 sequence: CASSESPTGNQPQHF. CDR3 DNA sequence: TGTGCCAGCAGTGAATCTCCAACGGGCAATCAGCCCCAGCATTTT.

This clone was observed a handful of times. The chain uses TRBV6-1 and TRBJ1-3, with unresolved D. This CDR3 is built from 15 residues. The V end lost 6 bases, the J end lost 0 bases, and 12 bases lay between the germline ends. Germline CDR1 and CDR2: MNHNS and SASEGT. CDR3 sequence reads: CASRKDRNSGNTIYF. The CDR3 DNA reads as TGTGCCAGCAGGAAAGACCGCAACTCTGGAAACACCATATATTTT.

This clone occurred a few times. CDR3 in DNA: TGTGCCAGCAGCGTACCGACGAGGGGGGATGGCTACACCTTC. Amino acids: CASSVPTRGDGYTF. The chain couples TRBV6-1 to TRBJ1-2; perhaps TRBD1 as D (6 bases). Germline lookup yields CDR1 MNHNS and CDR2 SASEGT. The germline V and J ends were trimmed by 6 bases and 6 bases, with 17 bases remaining between them. There are 14 residues in the CDR3.

CDR3 region: CASSSRTSGSGDTQYF. CDR3 coding DNA: TGTGCCAGCAGCTCACGGACTAGCGGGAGTGGGGATACGCAGTATTTT. The rearrangement joins TRBV11-2 to TRBJ2-3; 13 bases match TRBD2. With V trimmed by 4 bases and J by 6 bases, 7 bases remained unmatched. The CDR3 is 16 residues long. Germline CDR1 is SGHAT and CDR2 is FQNNGV.

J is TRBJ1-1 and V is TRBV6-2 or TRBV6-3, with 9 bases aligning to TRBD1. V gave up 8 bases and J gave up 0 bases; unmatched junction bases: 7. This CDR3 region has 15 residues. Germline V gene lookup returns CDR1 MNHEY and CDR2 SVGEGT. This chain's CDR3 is CASQDRGGMNTEAFF. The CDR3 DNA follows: TGTGCCAGCCAGGACAGGGGCGGCATGAACACTGAAGCTTTCTTT.

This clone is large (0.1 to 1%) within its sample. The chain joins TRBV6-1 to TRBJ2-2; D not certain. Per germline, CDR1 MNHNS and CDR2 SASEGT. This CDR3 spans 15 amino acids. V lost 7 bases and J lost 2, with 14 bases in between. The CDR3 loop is CASTTLGFNTGELFF. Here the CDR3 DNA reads TGTGCCAGCACCACCTTAGGGTTTAACACCGGGGAGCTGTTTTTT.

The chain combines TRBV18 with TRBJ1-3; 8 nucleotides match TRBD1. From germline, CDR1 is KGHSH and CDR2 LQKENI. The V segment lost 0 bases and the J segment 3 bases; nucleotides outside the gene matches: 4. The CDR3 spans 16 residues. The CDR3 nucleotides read TGTGCCAGCTCACCACCCAGGACAGGGTATGGAAACACCATATATTTT. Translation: CASSPPRTGYGNTIYF.

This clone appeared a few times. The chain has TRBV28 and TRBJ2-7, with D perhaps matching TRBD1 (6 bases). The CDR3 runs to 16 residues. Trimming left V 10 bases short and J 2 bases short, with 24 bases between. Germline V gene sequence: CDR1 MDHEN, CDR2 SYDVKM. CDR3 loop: CATTASTGSLTYEQYF. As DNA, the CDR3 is TGTGCCACCACGGCCTCGACAGGTTCCCTTACCTACGAGCAGTACTTC.

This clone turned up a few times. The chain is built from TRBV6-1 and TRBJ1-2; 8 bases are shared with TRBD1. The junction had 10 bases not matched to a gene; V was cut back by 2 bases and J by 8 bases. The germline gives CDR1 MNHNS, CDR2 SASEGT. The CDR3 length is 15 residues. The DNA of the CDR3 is TGTGCCAGCAGTGAATTTAGCGACAGGGGCGAAGGCTACACCTTC. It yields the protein CASSEFSDRGEGYTF.

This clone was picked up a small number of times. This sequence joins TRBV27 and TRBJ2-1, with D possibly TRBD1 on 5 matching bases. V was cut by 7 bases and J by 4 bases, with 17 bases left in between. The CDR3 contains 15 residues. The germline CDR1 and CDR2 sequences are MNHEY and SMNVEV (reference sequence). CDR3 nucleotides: TGTGCCAGCACCCTAACACCAAGGGGTTACAATGAGCAGTTCTTC. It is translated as CASTLTPRGYNEQFF.

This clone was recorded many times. CDR3 in DNA: TGTGCCAGCAGCGGATACAGGGGGCTCTACAATGAGCAGTTCTTC. It yields the protein CASSGYRGLYNEQFF. The chain combines TRBV7-9 with TRBJ2-1, with 9 positions matching TRBD1. Per germline, CDR1 SEHNR and CDR2 FQNEAQ (reference sequence). V gave up 5 bases and J gave up 3 bases; unmatched junction bases: 5. The CDR3 consists of 15 residues.

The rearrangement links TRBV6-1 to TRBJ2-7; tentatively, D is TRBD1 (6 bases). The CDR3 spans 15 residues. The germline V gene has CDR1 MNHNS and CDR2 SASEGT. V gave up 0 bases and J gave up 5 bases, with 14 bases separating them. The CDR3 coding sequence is TGTGCCAGCAGTGAAGCCCCGGGACACAACAACGAGCAGTACTTC. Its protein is CASSEAPGHNNEQYF.

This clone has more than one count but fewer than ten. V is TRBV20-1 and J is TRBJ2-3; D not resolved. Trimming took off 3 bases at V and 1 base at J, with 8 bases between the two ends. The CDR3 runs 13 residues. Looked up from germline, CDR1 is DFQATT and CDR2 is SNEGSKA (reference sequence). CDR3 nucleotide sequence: TGCAGTGCTAGTCCGCTCGGCACAGATACGCAGTATTTT. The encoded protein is CSASPLGTDTQYF.

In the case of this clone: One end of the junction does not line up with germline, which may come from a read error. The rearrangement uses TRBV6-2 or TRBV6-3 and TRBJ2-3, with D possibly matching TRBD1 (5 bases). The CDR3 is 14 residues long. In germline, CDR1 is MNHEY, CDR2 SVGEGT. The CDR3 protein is CARNYLGPTGTQYF. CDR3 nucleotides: TGTGCCAGAAATTACCTCGGACCCACAGGTACGCAGTATTTT.

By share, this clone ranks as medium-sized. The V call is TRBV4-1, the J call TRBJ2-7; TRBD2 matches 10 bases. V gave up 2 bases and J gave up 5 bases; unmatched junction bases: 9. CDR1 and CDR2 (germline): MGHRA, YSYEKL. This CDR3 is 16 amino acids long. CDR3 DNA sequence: TGCGCCAGCAGCCAACCCGAAGCGGGAGGGCGCCACGAGCAGTACTTC. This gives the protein CASSQPEAGGRHEQYF.

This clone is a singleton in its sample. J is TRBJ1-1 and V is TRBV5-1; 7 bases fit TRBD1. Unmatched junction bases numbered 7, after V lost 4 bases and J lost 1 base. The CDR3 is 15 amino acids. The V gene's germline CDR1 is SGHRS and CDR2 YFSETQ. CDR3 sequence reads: CASSPRGRTNTEAFF. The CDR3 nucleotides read TGCGCCAGCAGCCCAAGGGGGCGGACGAACACTGAAGCTTTCTTT.

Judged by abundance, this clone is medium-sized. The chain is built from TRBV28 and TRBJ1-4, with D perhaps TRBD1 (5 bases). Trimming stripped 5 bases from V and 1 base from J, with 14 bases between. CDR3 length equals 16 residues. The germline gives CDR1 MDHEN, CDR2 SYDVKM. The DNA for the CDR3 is TGTGCCAGCAGTCAACGTGGGGCCCGAACTAATGAAAAACTGTTTTTT. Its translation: CASSQRGARTNEKLFF.

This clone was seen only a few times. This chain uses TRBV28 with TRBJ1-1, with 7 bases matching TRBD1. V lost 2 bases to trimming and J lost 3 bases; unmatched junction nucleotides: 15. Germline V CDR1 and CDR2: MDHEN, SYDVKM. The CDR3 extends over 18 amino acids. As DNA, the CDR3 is TGTGCCAGCAGTTTAGAGGGCAGGGGGTATTTGGGGTACACTGAAGCTTTCTTT. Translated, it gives CASSLEGRGYLGYTEAFF.

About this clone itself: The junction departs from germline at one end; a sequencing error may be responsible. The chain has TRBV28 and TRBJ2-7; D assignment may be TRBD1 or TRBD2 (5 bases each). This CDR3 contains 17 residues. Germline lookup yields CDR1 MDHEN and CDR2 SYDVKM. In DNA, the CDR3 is TGTGCCATCAGTTTAAGGGGAAAGCGGATCAGCTCCTACGAGCAGTACTTC. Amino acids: CAISLRGKRISSYEQYF.

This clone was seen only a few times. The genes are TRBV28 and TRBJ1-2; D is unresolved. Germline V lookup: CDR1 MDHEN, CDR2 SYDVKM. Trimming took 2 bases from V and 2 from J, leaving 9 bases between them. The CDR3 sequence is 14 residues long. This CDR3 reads CASSLRPMNYGYTF. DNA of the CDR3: TGTGCCAGCAGTTTACGACCGATGAACTATGGCTACACCTTC.

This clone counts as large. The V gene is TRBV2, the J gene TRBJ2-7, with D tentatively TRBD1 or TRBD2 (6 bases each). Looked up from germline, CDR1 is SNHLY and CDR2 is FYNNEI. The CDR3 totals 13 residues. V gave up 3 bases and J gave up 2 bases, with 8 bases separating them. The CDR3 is CASSERDTYEQYF. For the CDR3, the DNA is TGTGCCAGCAGTGAGCGGGACACCTACGAGCAGTACTTC.

CDR3: CSVGRSYSNQPQHF. The CDR3 DNA reads TGCAGTGTGGGCCGCTCCTATAGCAATCAGCCCCAGCATTTT. The chain is built from TRBV20-1 and TRBJ1-5; D unclear. CDR3 length equals 14 residues. Looked up from germline, CDR1 is DFQATT and CDR2 is SNEGSKA (reference sequence). V was trimmed by 7 bases and J by 0 bases, leaving 13 bases between them.

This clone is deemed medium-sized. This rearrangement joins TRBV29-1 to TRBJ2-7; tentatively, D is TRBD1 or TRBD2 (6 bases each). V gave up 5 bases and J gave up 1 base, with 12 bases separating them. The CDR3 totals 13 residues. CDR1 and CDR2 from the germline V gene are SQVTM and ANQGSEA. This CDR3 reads CSVPGAGSYEQYF. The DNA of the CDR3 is TGCAGCGTTCCGGGGGCAGGGTCCTACGAGCAGTACTTC.

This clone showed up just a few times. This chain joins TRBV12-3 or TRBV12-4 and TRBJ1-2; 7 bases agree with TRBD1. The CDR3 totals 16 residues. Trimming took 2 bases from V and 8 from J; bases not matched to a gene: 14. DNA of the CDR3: TGTGCCAGCAGTTTAAAGGGCCCCCCAACAGGGGACGGCTACACCTTC. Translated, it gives CASSLKGPPTGDGYTF.